The rows below give T cell receptor beta chains drawn from one sample of a study of regulatory T cells in long-lasting Graves disease. TCRdb re-called the multiplex PCR reads through MiXCR, storing one row per CDR3 protein. The sample consists of approximately 490,000 distinct CDR3 sequences, 15% to 20% of them appearing once. Another study also made use of these data, one on T cells in Graves' hyperthyroidism and ophthalmopathy.

The sample was peripheral blood mononuclear cells (PBMCs), taken at new diagnosis, from a patient treated with antithyroid drugs. The receptors shown here come from a man aged 35 to 55 with Graves disease. CDR3s include the opening cysteine and the closing phenylalanine or tryptophan. Each record gives: J gene, V gene, D gene, clone size, CDR3 length, CDR3 protein, CDR3 DNA. D genes are given only for firm matches. Clone sizes are given selectively: once, few, many, or a class where the clone is expanded.

>TRBJ1-6|TRBV27|.|many|16
CASSTQLLGDNSPLHF
TGTGCCAGCAGTACCCAACTTTTGGGGGATAATTCACCCCTCCACTTT
>TRBJ1-2|TRBV27|TRBD1|.|14
CASRPGQGAYGYTF
TGTGCCAGCAGACCAGGACAGGGGGCGTATGGCTACACCTTC
>TRBJ2-1|TRBV18|TRBD1|many|13
CASSIDRDNEQFF
TGTGCCAGCTCAATTGACAGGGACAATGAGCAGTTCTTC
>TRBJ2-7|TRBV28|.|many|15
CASSLERVISYEQYF
TGTGCCAGCAGTTTGGAGAGGGTTATCTCCTACGAGCAGTACTTC
>TRBJ2-1|TRBV10-3|.|few|14
CAISRDFRRDEQFF
TGTGCCATCAGCCGGGACTTTCGACGCGATGAGCAGTTCTTC
>TRBJ2-7|TRBV6-5|.|many|15
CASSYSTASPVEQYF
TGTGCCAGCAGTTACTCGACAGCGTCCCCCGTCGAGCAGTACTTC
>TRBJ2-3|TRBV11-2|.|many|10
CASSRNTQYF
TGTGCCAGCAGCAGGAATACGCAGTATTTT
>TRBJ2-7|TRBV29-1|TRBD1|.|12
CSVKTGKAEQYF
TGCAGCGTTAAGACAGGGAAAGCCGAGCAGTACTTC
>TRBJ1-6|TRBV4-2|.|.|15
CASSRGTENNSPLHF
TGTGCCAGCAGCCGAGGGACGGAAAATAATTCACCCCTCCACTTT
>TRBJ2-3|TRBV18|.|many|15
CASSPYSRTPDTQYF
TGTGCCAGCTCACCTTACTCCAGGACACCAGATACGCAGTATTTT
>TRBJ1-1|TRBV4-1|.|.|16
CASSQELDGRTTEAFF
TGCGCCAGCAGCCAAGAACTAGACGGACGAACGACTGAAGCTTTCTTT
>TRBJ2-1|TRBV3-1|.|many|15
CASSQVRSPGNEQFF
TGTGCCAGCAGCCAAGTCAGGTCACCAGGGAATGAGCAGTTCTTC
>TRBJ2-1|TRBV5-1|.|many|12
CASSLEDNEQFF
TGCGCCAGCAGCTTGGAAGACAATGAGCAGTTCTTC
>TRBJ2-6|TRBV7-8|.|few|18
CASSLVEPGFSGANVLTF
TGTGCCAGCAGCTTAGTTGAGCCAGGCTTCTCTGGGGCCAACGTCCTGACTTTC
>TRBJ2-1|TRBV28|.|many|16
CASTRQGGLAYNEQFF
TGTGCCAGCACCCGGCAAGGGGGTCTCGCCTACAATGAGCAGTTCTTC
>TRBJ2-2|TRBV6-5|.|many|17
CASSYDHRAANTGELFF
TGTGCCAGCAGTTACGATCACAGGGCCGCGAACACCGGGGAGCTGTTTTTT
>TRBJ2-5|TRBV5-1|.|.|15
CASSLSPSGQETQYF
TGCGCCAGCAGCTTGTCCCCCTCCGGCCAAGAGACCCAGTACTTC
>TRBJ2-1|TRBV11-2|.|many|12
CASSLHGNEQFF
TGTGCCAGCAGCTTACATGGGAATGAGCAGTTCTTC
>TRBJ2-1|TRBV7-9|.|.|12
CASSLIPREQFF
TGTGCCAGCAGCTTAATTCCGAGGGAGCAGTTCTTC
>TRBJ2-3|TRBV20-1|.|many|13
CSARDPLIDTQYF
TGCAGTGCTAGAGATCCCCTTATAGATACGCAGTATTTT
>TRBJ2-1|TRBV7-2|TRBD1|many|13
CASSRDRGGEQFF
TGTGCCAGCAGCCGGGACAGGGGTGGTGAGCAGTTCTTC
>TRBJ2-5|TRBV11-2|.|many|15
CASSPRGQLRETQYF
TGTGCCAGCAGCCCCCGGGGCCAGCTCAGGGAGACCCAGTACTTC
>TRBJ2-7|TRBV27|TRBD2|many|17
CASRLRGVAGVSYEQYF
TGTGCCAGCAGGCTCAGGGGAGTAGCGGGAGTATCCTACGAGCAGTACTTC
>TRBJ1-2|TRBV27|.|few|13
CASSSGVGYGYTF
TGTGCCAGCAGTTCGGGGGTGGGCTATGGCTACACCTTC
>TRBJ2-1|TRBV20-1|TRBD2|few|15
CSASSGRKTYNEQFF
TGCAGTGCGTCTAGCGGGAGAAAGACCTACAATGAGCAGTTCTTC
>TRBJ2-1|TRBV7-9|TRBD2|many|15
CASSGGASGYNEQFF
TGTGCCAGCAGCGGTGGGGCTAGCGGCTACAATGAGCAGTTCTTC
>TRBJ2-1|TRBV19|TRBD2|.|16
CASSGTSGRTYNEQFF
TGTGCCAGTAGCGGGACTAGCGGGAGGACCTACAATGAGCAGTTCTTC
>TRBJ1-5|TRBV6-1|TRBD1|.|14
CASGQGVLNQPQHF
TGTGCCAGTGGTCAGGGGGTTCTCAATCAGCCCCAGCATTTT
>TRBJ2-4|TRBV30|.|many|13
CAWTSLAKNIQYF
TGTGCCTGGACCAGTTTAGCCAAAAACATTCAGTACTTC
>TRBJ2-3|TRBV30|.|many|13
CAWGAPSTDTQYF
TGTGCCTGGGGGGCACCTAGCACAGATACGCAGTATTTT
>TRBJ1-1|TRBV20-1|TRBD1|many|14
CSALDRGQNTEAFF
TGCAGTGCCCTCGACAGGGGGCAGAACACTGAAGCTTTCTTT
>TRBJ1-1|TRBV20-1|.|many|13
CSARFGVDTEAFF
TGCAGTGCTAGGTTTGGGGTTGACACTGAAGCTTTCTTT
>TRBJ2-5|TRBV5-6|TRBD2|.|15
CASSPLGTSGETQYF
TGTGCCAGCAGCCCCTTAGGGACTAGCGGAGAGACCCAGTACTTC
>TRBJ2-7|TRBV29-1|TRBD1|few|15
CSVEEGRQGWGEQYF
TGCAGCGTTGAAGAAGGCCGACAGGGTTGGGGCGAGCAGTACTTC
>TRBJ2-1|TRBV12-3/TRBV12-4|.|.|12
CASSHDGYEQFF
TGTGCCAGCAGCCACGATGGGTACGAGCAGTTCTTC
>TRBJ2-7|TRBV11-2|.|many|14
CASSLASTSYEQYF
TGTGCCAGCAGCTTAGCGTCGACTAGCTACGAGCAGTACTTC
>TRBJ2-7|TRBV12-3/TRBV12-4|TRBD1|many|15
CANSSTGGRWNEQYF
TGTGCCAACAGTTCCACAGGGGGACGATGGAACGAGCAGTACTTC
>TRBJ2-7|TRBV2|TRBD1|many|16
CASSEWGTGVSYEQYF
TGTGCCAGCAGTGAATGGGGCACAGGGGTCTCCTACGAGCAGTACTTC
>TRBJ2-1|TRBV7-3|TRBD2|many|16
CASSLIGRESKNEQFF
TGTGCCAGCAGCTTAATTGGGCGGGAGAGCAAGAATGAGCAGTTCTTC
>TRBJ1-3|TRBV29-1|.|.|14
CSAALDSSGNTIYF
TGCAGCGCCGCCTTGGACAGCTCTGGAAACACCATATATTTT
>TRBJ2-7|TRBV5-5|.|.|14
CASSLYAGFYEQYF
TGTGCCAGCAGCTTGTACGCTGGATTCTACGAGCAGTACTTC
>TRBJ2-2|TRBV6-2/TRBV6-3|.|few|13
CASSSSVTGELFF
TGTGCCAGCAGTTCATCAGTCACCGGGGAGCTGTTTTTT
>TRBJ2-5|TRBV19|TRBD2|few|15
CASSRAGGGQETQYF
TGTGCCAGTAGTAGAGCGGGAGGCGGTCAAGAGACCCAGTACTTC
>TRBJ2-7|TRBV28|TRBD2|.|15
CASSRGTSGRDEQYF
TGTGCCAGCAGTCGCGGGACTAGCGGGAGGGACGAGCAGTACTTC
>TRBJ2-5|TRBV5-6|.|.|15
CASSSPREERETQYF
TGTGCCAGCAGCTCTCCGAGGGAGGAGCGAGAGACCCAGTACTTC
>TRBJ2-1|TRBV4-1|.|.|14
CASSQLVFNNEQFF
TGCGCCAGCAGCCAGCTAGTTTTCAACAATGAGCAGTTCTTC